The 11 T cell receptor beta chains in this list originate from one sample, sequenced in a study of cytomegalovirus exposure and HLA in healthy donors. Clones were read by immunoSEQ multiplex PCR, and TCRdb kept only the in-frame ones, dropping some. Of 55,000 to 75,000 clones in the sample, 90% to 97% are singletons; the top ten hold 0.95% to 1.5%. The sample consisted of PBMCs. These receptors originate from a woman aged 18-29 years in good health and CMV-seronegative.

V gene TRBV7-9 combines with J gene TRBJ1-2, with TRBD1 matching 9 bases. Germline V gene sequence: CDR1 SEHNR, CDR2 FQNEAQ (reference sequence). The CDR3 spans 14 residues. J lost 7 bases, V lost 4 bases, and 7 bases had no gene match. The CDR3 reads CASSSMKDRGGYTF. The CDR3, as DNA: TGTGCCAGCAGCTCAATGAAGGACAGGGGTGGCTACACCTTC.

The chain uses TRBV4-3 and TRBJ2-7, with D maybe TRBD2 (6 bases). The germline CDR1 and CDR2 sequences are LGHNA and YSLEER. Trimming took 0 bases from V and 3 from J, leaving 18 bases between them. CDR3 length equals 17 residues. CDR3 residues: CASSQERGRVLVYEQYF. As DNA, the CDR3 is TGCGCCAGCAGCCAAGAGCGGGGCAGGGTTTTGGTCTACGAGCAGTACTTC.

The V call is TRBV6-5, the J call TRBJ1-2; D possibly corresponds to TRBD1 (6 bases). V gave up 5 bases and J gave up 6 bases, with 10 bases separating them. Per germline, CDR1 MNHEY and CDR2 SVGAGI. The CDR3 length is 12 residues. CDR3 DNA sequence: TGTGCCAGCAGTCCCCACAGGGATGGCTACACCTTC. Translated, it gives CASSPHRDGYTF.

CDR3 bases: TGTGCCAGCAGCACCACACCAGGGACTAGCGGGGCCTCCCATAAAGAGACCCAGTACTTC. Protein: CASSTTPGTSGASHKETQYF. This rearrangement joins TRBV14 to TRBJ2-5, with 13 bases matching TRBD2. Germline trimming cut 5 bases from V and 3 bases from J; bases unmatched to any gene: 18. The CDR3 has 20 residues. Germline V gives CDR1 SGHDN, CDR2 FVKESK.

The DNA of the CDR3 is TGCAGCGCTCGGGGACAGGCGAGCTCTAACTATGGCTACACCTTC. Translating it yields CSARGQASSNYGYTF. The gene calls are TRBV29-1 and TRBJ1-2; 8 bases are a match to TRBD1. Germline values: CDR1 SQVTM, CDR2 ANQGSEA. The CDR3 covers 15 residues. V dropped 7 bases and J dropped 0; count of bases not matched to a gene: 10.

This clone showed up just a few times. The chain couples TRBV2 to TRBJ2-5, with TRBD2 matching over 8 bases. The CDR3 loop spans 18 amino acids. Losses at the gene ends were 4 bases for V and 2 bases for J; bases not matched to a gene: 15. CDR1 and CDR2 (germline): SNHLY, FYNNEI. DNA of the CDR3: TGTGCCAGCAGTGGGGGCATCAGAATAGCGGGACCACAAGAGACCCAGTACTTC. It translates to CASSGGIRIAGPQETQYF.

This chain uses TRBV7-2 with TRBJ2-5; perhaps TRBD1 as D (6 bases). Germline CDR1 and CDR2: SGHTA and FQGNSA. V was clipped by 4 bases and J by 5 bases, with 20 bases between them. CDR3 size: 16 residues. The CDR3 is CASSSKHRVGRETQYF. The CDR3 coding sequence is TGTGCCAGCAGCTCAAAGCACAGGGTCGGCCGGGAGACCCAGTACTTC.

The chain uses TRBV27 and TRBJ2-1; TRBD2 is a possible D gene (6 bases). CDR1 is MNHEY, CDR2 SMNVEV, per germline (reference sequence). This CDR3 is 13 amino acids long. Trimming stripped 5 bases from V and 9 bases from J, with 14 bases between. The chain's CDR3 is CASSGSVGGEQFF. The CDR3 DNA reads TGTGCCAGCAGTGGCTCCGTGGGGGGTGAGCAGTTCTTC.

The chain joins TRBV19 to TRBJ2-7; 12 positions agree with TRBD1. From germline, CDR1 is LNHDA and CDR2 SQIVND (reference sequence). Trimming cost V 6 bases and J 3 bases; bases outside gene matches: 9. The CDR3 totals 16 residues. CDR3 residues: CASSGLGQGASYEQYF. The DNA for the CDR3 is TGTGCCAGTAGCGGCTTGGGACAGGGGGCGAGCTACGAGCAGTACTTC.

The CDR3 is CASSGGTGRSEKLFF. DNA for the CDR3: TGTGCCAGCAGCGGGGGGACAGGGCGCTCGGAAAAACTGTTTTTT. V is TRBV11-2 and J is TRBJ1-4; the match to TRBD1 covers 9 bases. Per germline, CDR1 SGHAT and CDR2 FQNNGV. J gave up 8 bases and V 5 bases, and 9 bases lay outside the gene matches. The CDR3 has 15 residues.

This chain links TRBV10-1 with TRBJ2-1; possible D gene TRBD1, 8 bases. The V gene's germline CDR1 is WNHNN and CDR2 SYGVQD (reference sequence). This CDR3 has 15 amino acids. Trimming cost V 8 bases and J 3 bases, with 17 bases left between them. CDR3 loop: CASGGGQVLYNEQFF. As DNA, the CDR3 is TGCGCCAGCGGGGGGGGACAGGTCCTCTACAATGAGCAGTTCTTC.